Below are 24 T cell receptor beta chains sequenced from a single sample in a study of cytomegalovirus exposure and HLA in healthy donors. Measured with immunoSEQ multiplex PCR; TCRdb has only the in-frame clones, and not every one. This sample has about 70,000 clones; less than 95% occur once, and the top ten carry about 1.9%. Input material: PBMCs. The source is a woman aged 18 to 35 in good health and CMV-seropositive.

The rearrangement links TRBV29-1 to TRBJ2-3; TRBD1 matches at 9 bases. Germline assignment: CDR1 SQVTM and CDR2 ANQGSEA. The CDR3 loop spans 13 amino acids. The CDR3 spells CRPGTGHSLTQYF. CDR3 nucleotides: TGCAGACCCGGGACAGGGCACTCTCTTACGCAGTATTTT.

This chain joins TRBV2 and TRBJ1-5, with TRBD1 identical over 8 bases. CDR3 length equals 16 residues. Germline CDR1 is SNHLY and CDR2 is FYNNEI. J lost 2 bases, V lost 5 bases, and 8 bases had no gene match. CDR3 DNA sequence: TGTGCCAGCAGTTTGGACAGGGCTGCGGGCAATCAGCCCCAGCATTTT. Protein sequence: CASSLDRAAGNQPQHF.

The chain links TRBV28 to TRBJ1-5; D unresolved. CDR1 and CDR2 from the germline V gene are MDHEN and SYDVKM. This CDR3 region has 11 residues. With 2 bases removed from V and 11 bases from J, the gap between germline ends came to 7 bases. This CDR3 is CASSLDGAQHF. CDR3 bases: TGTGCCAGCAGTTTAGACGGAGCCCAGCATTTT.

This chain links TRBV4-3 with TRBJ1-2, with D unclear. V lost 4 bases to trimming and J lost 4 bases, with 13 bases between them. This CDR3 is built from 14 residues. The V gene's germline CDR1 is LGHNA and CDR2 YSLEER. In DNA, the CDR3 is TGCGCCAGCAGCCCGGCTGTGGGCGCCTATGGCTACACCTTC. Translating gives CASSPAVGAYGYTF.

The chain employs TRBV30 and TRBJ2-7; 9 bases are shared with TRBD1. The CDR3 is 15 amino acids. Unmatched junction bases numbered 5, after V lost 0 bases and J lost 2 bases. Per the germline V gene, CDR1 is GTSNPN and CDR2 is SVGIG (reference sequence). In nucleotides, the CDR3 is TGTGCCTGGAGTGTGCTGGGACAGGGTACCTACGAGCAGTACTTC. It is translated as CAWSVLGQGTYEQYF.

The table lists this clone with a count of one. The chain employs TRBV5-1 and TRBJ1-2, with D possibly matching TRBD1 (6 bases). Between the trimmed V and J ends, which lost 3 bases and 4 bases, there was a span of 10 bases. Per germline, CDR1 SGHRS and CDR2 YFSETQ. The CDR3 consists of 13 residues. DNA of the CDR3: TGCGCCAGCAGCTCAGGGGACGGCTATGGCTACACCTTC. This gives the protein CASSSGDGYGYTF. Full variable domain (remainder filled in from reference TRBV5-1 and TRBJ1-2): KAGVTQTPRYLIKTRGQQVTLSCSPISGHRSVSWYQQTPGQGLQFLFEYFSETQRNKGNFPGRFSGRQFSNSRSEMNVSTLELGDSALYLCASSSGDGYGYTFGSGTRLTVV.

This chain links TRBV4-3 with TRBJ2-3; 11 bases are a match to TRBD2. Germline loops: CDR1 LGHNA, CDR2 YSLEER. The CDR3 consists of 19 residues. V lost 2 bases, J lost 4 bases, and 14 bases stayed unmatched. In DNA, the CDR3 is TGCGCCAGCAGCCAAAACCCCCCGCTAGCGGGGGGAATCGCAGATACGCAGTATTTT. It yields the protein CASSQNPPLAGGIADTQYF.

The chain joins TRBV4-3 to TRBJ1-2; no clear D gene. There are 15 residues in the CDR3. Trimming cost V 2 bases and J 2 bases, with 12 bases left between them. Germline V lookup: CDR1 LGHNA, CDR2 YSLEER. The CDR3: CASSQSRAGNYGYTF. The CDR3 region has the DNA TGCGCCAGCAGCCAATCTCGAGCAGGAAACTATGGCTACACCTTC.

This sequence joins TRBV9 and TRBJ2-1; no clear D gene. Germline CDR1 is SGDLS and CDR2 is YYNGEE. The CDR3 runs to 15 residues. V lost 2 bases, J lost 5 bases, and 14 bases lay in between. CDR3 nucleotide sequence: TGTGCCAGCAGCGTGGAGCTACACGCCGACAATGAGCAGTTCTTC. It specifies CASSVELHADNEQFF.

The genes are TRBV4-3 and TRBJ1-1; a possible D gene is TRBD1 (5 bases). CDR3 length equals 14 residues. Germline V gene data show CDR1 as LGHNA and CDR2 as YSLEER. With 0 bases removed from V and 5 bases from J, the gap between germline ends came to 10 bases. CDR3 DNA: TGCGCCAGCAGCCAAGATGCGGGGCCGACTGAAGCTTTCTTT. Translation gives CASSQDAGPTEAFF.

This chain joins TRBV30 and TRBJ2-5, with a possible D match to TRBD2 (5 bases). V lost 3 bases to trimming and J lost 7 bases, with 15 bases between them. The germline CDR1 and CDR2 sequences are GTSNPN and SVGIG (reference sequence). This CDR3 is built from 13 residues. CDR3 protein: CAWRRGGSGTQYF. The CDR3 DNA reads TGTGCCTGGAGGCGAGGAGGATCGGGGACCCAGTACTTC.

In its sample, this clone was seen once. The V call is TRBV10-3, the J call TRBJ1-2, with 10 bases identical to TRBD1. The length of the CDR3 is 16 residues. Trimming removed 4 bases from V and 4 bases from J; junction bases left unmatched: 9. Germline V CDR1 and CDR2: ENHRY, SYGVKD. The CDR3 reads CAISVGGDRGPYGYTF. CDR3 nucleotide sequence: TGTGCCATCAGTGTCGGGGGAGACAGGGGGCCCTATGGCTACACCTTC.

The CDR3 is CASSPQQGAPQNIQYF. CDR3 DNA: TGTGCCAGCAGCCCTCAACAGGGGGCGCCCCAAAACATTCAGTACTTC. The rearrangement joins TRBV7-2 to TRBJ2-4, with 9 positions matching TRBD1. The germline CDR1 and CDR2 sequences are SGHTA and FQGNSA. The CDR3 sequence is 16 residues long. V lost 5 bases, J lost 5 bases, and 10 bases stayed unmatched.

The genes are TRBV11-1 and TRBJ1-3, with D unclear. Germline V gene data show CDR1 as SGHAT and CDR2 as FQDESV (reference sequence). V was cut by 3 bases and J by 7 bases, with 13 bases left in between. CDR3 length equals 14 residues. CDR3 region: CASSFSRVSNTIYF. CDR3 in DNA: TGTGCCAGCAGCTTTTCGAGAGTGTCCAACACCATATATTTT.

The chain links TRBV15 to TRBJ1-6, with a weak D call TRBD1 (6 bases). CDR3 size: 21 residues. The germline V gene encodes CDR1 LNHNV and CDR2 YYDKDF (reference sequence). V lost 0 bases to trimming and J lost 9 bases, with 30 bases between them. For the CDR3, the DNA is TGTGCCACCAGCAGAGATAGTTCGCAGGGGTCTCGCGAGGGGTTAAGTTCACCCCTCCACTTT. Residues: CATSRDSSQGSREGLSSPLHF.

The rearrangement joins TRBV7-2 to TRBJ2-7, with TRBD1 matching over 9 bases. CDR1 is SGHTA and CDR2 is FQGNSA in the germline V gene. The CDR3 loop spans 14 amino acids. J was trimmed by 0 bases and V by 6 bases; bases with no gene match: 3. The CDR3 sequence: CASRIQGASYEQYF. The DNA for the CDR3 is TGTGCCAGCAGAATACAGGGGGCCTCCTACGAGCAGTACTTC.

This chain connects TRBV5-5 to TRBJ1-3, with TRBD1 matching over 7 bases. Germline V CDR1 and CDR2: SGHKS, YYEKEE (reference sequence). This CDR3 is built from 15 residues. Trimming took 0 bases from V and 4 from J; bases not matched to a gene: 4. CDR3 nucleotide sequence: TGTGCCAGCAGCTTGGAACAGGGGCAGGGAAACACCATATATTTT. It is translated as CASSLEQGQGNTIYF.

The chain is built from TRBV2 and TRBJ2-1, with D maybe TRBD1 (5 bases). Per the germline V gene, CDR1 is SNHLY and CDR2 is FYNNEI. The CDR3 extends over 15 amino acids. Trimming stripped 7 bases from V and 0 bases from J, with 13 bases between. The chain's CDR3 is CASKDSGPSYNEQFF. The CDR3 DNA reads TGTGCCAGCAAAGACAGTGGACCCTCCTACAATGAGCAGTTCTTC.

The chain recombines TRBV4-2 with TRBJ1-6; tentative D call: TRBD1 (5 bases). Per germline, CDR1 LGHNA and CDR2 YNFKEQ. V was shortened by 0 bases and J by 5 bases, with 14 bases between the two germline ends. The CDR3 covers 17 residues. The DNA for the CDR3 is TGTGCCAGCAGCCAAGAGGCAGGGCTACTGGATAATTCACCCCTCCACTTT. It translates to CASSQEAGLLDNSPLHF.

This rearrangement joins TRBV4-2 to TRBJ2-6; possible D gene TRBD2, 6 bases. Germline CDR1 LGHNA, CDR2 YNFKEQ. The CDR3 is made up of 17 amino acids. Between the trimmed V and J ends, which lost 0 bases and 0 bases, there was a span of 9 bases. This CDR3 reads CASSQEGRGSGANVLTF. CDR3 in DNA: TGTGCCAGCAGCCAAGAGGGGCGGGGCTCTGGGGCCAACGTCCTGACTTTC.

The count of this clone is one. The chain couples TRBV11-2 to TRBJ2-1; D perhaps matches TRBD2 (5 bases). Deletions cut 1 base from V and 1 base from J, with 11 bases between. Germline CDR1 is SGHAT and CDR2 is FQNNGV. This CDR3 has 16 residues. CDR3 in DNA: TGTGCCAGCAGCTTAGGTGTCGGGAAATCCTACAATGAGCAGTTCTTC. Translated: CASSLGVGKSYNEQFF.

The V and J genes are TRBV12-5 and TRBJ2-5; a possible D gene is TRBD2 (6 bases). Germline-derived CDR1 and CDR2 are LGHNT and FRNRAP. This CDR3 has 15 amino acids. V gave up 4 bases and J gave up 4 bases, with 16 bases separating them. The CDR3 here is CASGSRYGGTETQYF. CDR3 nucleotide sequence: TGTGCTAGTGGTTCACGATATGGCGGGACAGAGACCCAGTACTTC.

V is TRBV30 and J is TRBJ2-1; maybe TRBD2 (5 bases). The CDR3 spans 15 residues. Germline CDR1 is GTSNPN and CDR2 is SVGIG (reference sequence). The germline V and J ends were trimmed by 2 bases and 1 base, with 12 bases remaining between them. CDR3 residues: CAWSTDGESYNEQFF. CDR3 nucleotide sequence: TGTGCCTGGAGTACGGACGGGGAATCCTACAATGAGCAGTTCTTC.

V is TRBV27 and J is TRBJ2-7; 9 bases are shared with TRBD1. Losses at the gene ends were 4 bases for V and 0 bases for J; bases not matched to a gene: 4. The germline V gene encodes CDR1 MNHEY and CDR2 SMNVEV (reference sequence). The CDR3 length is 15 residues. In DNA, the CDR3 is TGTGCCAGCAGTTACCTGGACAGGGGCTCCTACGAGCAGTACTTC. Encoded protein: CASSYLDRGSYEQYF.